This TCR beta chain is from a study of human T cells and chemical hapten exposure. Trimming removed 6 bases from V and 2 bases from J, with 14 bases in between. The CDR3 length is 15 residues. CDR1 and CDR2 (germline): MNHEY, SVGEGT. TCRdb recomputed calls from the RACE reads with MiXCR, one row per CDR3 protein. The sample includes more than 55,000 distinct CDR3 sequences, approximately 10% of them seen just once. Described time point: pre-sensitization, week 0. Treatment: therapeutic diphenylcyclopropenone sensitization with weekly scalp DPC. This clonotype was observed at least ten times. The sequencing here drew on whole blood, taken in connection with sensitization to the hapten diphenylcyclopropenone (DPC). The origin of this receptor is a man between 35 and 55 years old with alopecia areata. Some clones in this sample may be carry-over from other donors' samples. The rearrangement joins TRBV6-2 or TRBV6-3 to TRBJ1-3; the D gene is possibly TRBD1 (5 bases). The CDR3 here is CASSQTGTAGNTIYF. DNA of the CDR3: TGTGCCAGCAGCCAAACCGGGACGGCTGGAAACACCATATATTTT.